A single sample is the source of the 21 T cell receptor beta chains below, sequenced in a study of CD8+ T cells in alopecia areata. Extraction and reverse transcription of RNA yielded cDNA as the sequencing template. Data came from immunoSEQ multiplex PCR; TCRdb stores just in-frame clones and leaves some out. Here the sample spans about 160,000 clones, 40% to 50% being singletons. The sequenced sample was CD4+ T cells sorted from blood. All receptors come from a human donor with alopecia areata.

The V call is TRBV28, the J call TRBJ1-1; no reliable D call. The V gene's germline CDR1 is MDHEN and CDR2 SYDVKM. Trimming stripped 2 bases from V and 4 bases from J, with 5 bases between. The CDR3 spans 12 residues. CDR3 sequence (DNA): TGTGCCAGCAGTTTACTGGTCACTGAAGCTTTCTTT. Protein: CASSLLVTEAFF.

The chain carries TRBV6-1 and TRBJ2-2, with 7 bases fitting TRBD1. The ends lost 4 bases at V and 6 bases at J; junction bases unmatched: 11. The CDR3 is made up of 16 amino acids. CDR1 and CDR2 from the germline V gene are MNHNS and SASEGT. CDR3 sequence (DNA): TGTGCCAGCAGTGCACAGGGGTTCCAGGGCGCCGGGGAGCTGTTTTTT. Amino acids: CASSAQGFQGAGELFF.

This clone was found a few times. The V gene is TRBV29-1, the J gene TRBJ2-2; no firm D call. CDR3 length: 12 amino acids. Trimming removed 5 bases at V and 1 base at J, with 5 bases between. The germline V gene has CDR1 SQVTM and CDR2 ANQGSEA. The CDR3 sequence: CSVCLNTGELFF. CDR3 in DNA: TGCAGCGTTTGTTTGAACACCGGGGAGCTGTTTTTT.

The rearrangement uses TRBV10-3 and TRBJ2-7; D is possibly TRBD2 (6 bases). The CDR3 loop spans 13 amino acids. V shed 10 bases and J shed 2 bases, with 15 bases lying between them. CDR1 is ENHRY and CDR2 is SYGVKD in the germline V gene. CDR3 DNA sequence: TGTGCCAGCAGGCGCGGGGACGCCTACGAGCAGTACTTC. It encodes CASRRGDAYEQYF.

This clone was observed a few times. This same CDR3 is encoded by further DNA sequences in the sample. The chain is built from TRBV7-3 and TRBJ1-1, with D perhaps matching TRBD1 (6 bases). This CDR3 has 13 amino acids. From germline, CDR1 is SGHTA and CDR2 FQGTGA. V was clipped by 6 bases and J by 0 bases, with 8 bases between them. CDR3 in amino acids: CASRQGMNTEAFF. The CDR3 DNA reads TGTGCCAGCAGACAGGGCATGAACACTGAAGCTTTCTTT.

The J gene is TRBJ2-7, the V gene TRBV5-1; tentative D call: TRBD2 (6 bases). Germline assignment: CDR1 SGHRS and CDR2 YFSETQ. The CDR3 is made up of 15 amino acids. Deletions cut 6 bases from V and 0 bases from J, with 16 bases between. Here the CDR3 reads CASTPGGTLSYEQYF. The CDR3 DNA is TGCGCCAGCACCCCGGGCGGGACCCTCTCCTACGAGCAGTACTTC.

The genes are TRBV29-1 and TRBJ1-3; 8 bases map to TRBD1. There are 14 residues in the CDR3. V lost 2 bases to trimming and J lost 4 bases; unmatched junction nucleotides: 4. Germline V gene sequence: CDR1 SQVTM, CDR2 ANQGSEA. In DNA, the CDR3 is TGCAGCGTTGAAAGCCGGGACAGGGGAAACACCATATATTTT. It encodes CSVESRDRGNTIYF.

The chain carries TRBV5-1 and TRBJ2-7; TRBD1 might be the D (6 bases). Trimming took 7 bases from V and 4 from J, leaving 15 bases between them. CDR3 length: 13 amino acids. Germline-derived CDR1 and CDR2 are SGHRS and YFSETQ. DNA of the CDR3: TGCGCCAGCTCAGGGGCAGGGATGTACGAGCAGTACTTC. This codes for CASSGAGMYEQYF.

On this clone itself: The identical CDR3 is also encoded by other nucleotide sequences in the sample. The chain has TRBV11-2 and TRBJ2-7; D unresolved. V lost 2 bases, J lost 2 bases, and 4 bases lay in between. CDR3 size: 12 residues. Germline loops: CDR1 SGHAT, CDR2 FQNNGV. The CDR3 here is CASSLSTYEQYF. The CDR3 DNA reads as TGTGCCAGCAGCTTATCGACCTACGAGCAGTACTTC.

The V call is TRBV29-1, the J call TRBJ1-2; a weak D match, TRBD1 (5 bases). The CDR3 has 13 residues. Germline V gene data show CDR1 as SQVTM and CDR2 as ANQGSEA. Trimming stripped 7 bases from V and 4 bases from J, with 16 bases between. This CDR3 reads CSASRGSTYGYTF. In DNA form, the CDR3 reads TGCAGCGCCTCTCGGGGGTCCACCTATGGCTACACCTTC. Complete variable domain (other parts from reference TRBV29-1 and TRBJ1-2): SAVISQKPSRDICQRGTSLTIQCQVDSQVTMMFWYRQQPGQSLTLIATANQGSEATYESGFVIDKFPISRPNLTFSTLTVSNMSPEDSSIYLCSASRGSTYGYTFGSGTRLTVV.

J is TRBJ2-5 and V is TRBV29-1; 8 bases are a match to TRBD1. The CDR3 contains 15 residues. Germline loops: CDR1 SQVTM, CDR2 ANQGSEA. V lost 0 bases to trimming and J lost 4 bases; unmatched junction nucleotides: 7. CDR3 sequence (DNA): TGCAGCGTTGAAGATGGACAGGGATTTACAGAGACCCAGTACTTC. Its translation: CSVEDGQGFTETQYF.

The V call is TRBV30, the J call TRBJ2-5; a possible D gene is TRBD1 (6 bases). Between the trimmed V and J ends, which lost 7 bases and 9 bases, there was a span of 12 bases. The CDR3 loop spans 10 amino acids. Germline V gene lookup returns CDR1 GTSNPN and CDR2 SVGIG (reference sequence). DNA of the CDR3: TGTGCCTCGTCACAGGGCGCCCAGTACTTC. Encoded protein: CASSQGAQYF.

V gene TRBV7-2 combines with J gene TRBJ2-2, with 7 positions matching TRBD2. Per germline, CDR1 SGHTA and CDR2 FQGNSA. J was trimmed by 6 bases and V by 1 base; bases with no gene match: 5. The CDR3 consists of 15 residues. The CDR3: CASSLVRERSGELFF. The CDR3 DNA sequence: TGTGCCAGCAGCTTAGTGCGGGAGCGGTCCGGGGAGCTGTTTTTT.

The V gene is TRBV23-1, the J gene TRBJ2-5, with D tentatively TRBD1 (5 bases). TRBV23-1 is annotated as an ORF whose role is uncertain. Trimming pared 4 bases from V and 5 bases from J, leaving 11 bases between. The CDR3 length is 13 residues. CDR3 coding DNA: TGCGCCAGCAGTCTTCAGGGTAATGAGACCCAGTACTTC. As protein: CASSLQGNETQYF.

Only a few counts were recorded for this clone. The rearrangement links TRBV30 to TRBJ2-1; TRBD2 agrees at 9 bases. V was pared by 6 bases and J by 6 bases, with 3 bases of the junction left unmatched. Per germline, CDR1 GTSNPN and CDR2 SVGIG (reference sequence). There are 12 residues in the CDR3. In DNA, the CDR3 is TGTGCCTGCGCGGGAGGGCGCAATGAGCAGTTCTTC. Amino acids: CACAGGRNEQFF.

The rearrangement uses TRBV29-1 and TRBJ1-2; unclear D gene. The germline V gene encodes CDR1 SQVTM and CDR2 ANQGSEA. There are 13 residues in the CDR3. V dropped 5 bases and J dropped 2 bases, with 12 bases sitting between them. CDR3 in amino acids: CSVKPTVNYGYTF. CDR3 nucleotide sequence: TGCAGCGTTAAACCAACAGTGAACTATGGCTACACCTTC.

This clone showed up just once. The chain carries TRBV6-6 and TRBJ1-2; D remains ambiguous. Per the germline V gene, CDR1 is MNHNY and CDR2 is SVGAGI (reference sequence). This CDR3 is 13 amino acids long. Trimming shortened V by 6 bases and J by 0 bases, and 8 bases separated the two germline ends. The CDR3 DNA sequence: TGTGCCAGCAGAAGCGGGGCTAACTATGGCTACACCTTC. It translates to CASRSGANYGYTF.

The genes are TRBV30 and TRBJ1-2, with TRBD1 as a possible D gene (5 bases). Germline CDR1 GTSNPN, CDR2 SVGIG (reference sequence). Trimming removed 7 bases at V and 8 bases at J, with 20 bases between. There are 13 residues in the CDR3. This CDR3 is CASGWGSSWGYTF. The CDR3 DNA follows: TGTGCCTCCGGCTGGGGCTCATCTTGGGGCTACACCTTC.

This clone was counted only a few times. CDR3 sequence reads: CASSAGPSYEQYF. The CDR3 DNA reads TGTGCCAGCAGCGCCGGGCCTTCCTACGAGCAGTACTTC. The rearrangement joins TRBV7-9 to TRBJ2-7; D unclear. The CDR3 has 13 amino acids. Germline assignment: CDR1 SEHNR and CDR2 FQNEAQ (reference sequence). Trimming shortened V by 5 bases and J by 1 base, and 9 bases separated the two germline ends.

This sequence joins TRBV7-9 and TRBJ2-5; D ambiguous. The V gene's germline CDR1 is SEHNR and CDR2 FQNEAQ (reference sequence). The CDR3 has 14 residues. Trimming pared 2 bases from V and 7 bases from J, leaving 14 bases between. CDR3 sequence reads: CASSLTPNGGTQYF. In nucleotides, the CDR3 is TGTGCCAGCAGCTTAACCCCGAACGGCGGGACCCAGTACTTC.

This rearrangement joins TRBV29-1 to TRBJ2-1; TRBD2 aligns across 16 bases. Trimming at V came to 4 bases and at J to 2 bases, leaving 14 bases not matched to a gene. The CDR3 totals 20 residues. Germline V gene sequence: CDR1 SQVTM, CDR2 ANQGSEA. CDR3 sequence: CSVAFKPGLAGGAAYNEQFF. In DNA, the CDR3 is TGCAGCGTTGCCTTTAAGCCGGGACTAGCGGGAGGGGCGGCCTACAATGAGCAGTTCTTC.